This entry is about one T cell receptor (beta chain). Its antigen is unknown. Base quality data are lacking; no much larger clone is found one base away. Libraries came from 5' RACE. For sequencing, an Illumina HiSeq 2000 was employed. Template switching introduced a universal primer binding site; the final cDNA contained a unique molecular identifier, enabling accurate counting of TCR cDNA molecules. First-strand cDNA for TCR alpha and beta chains was synthesized from specific primers in the conserved constant-segment region. Each cDNA library was double barcoded, with a SMART-Mk sample barcode plus Illumina barcodes, to control for contamination. TruSeq adapter sequences, together with Illumina sample barcodes, were added in two successive PCR steps. Sequencing of the TCR alpha and beta cDNA libraries was done on the Illumina HiSeq platform using custom primers. Turning to the authors' computational methods: Raw reads were processed with MiGEC to extract unique molecular identifiers, and MiXCR was used to determine CDR3 positions. For each individual, recombination models were inferred using an EM algorithm with the repgenHMM and IGoR tools. The tcR package in R was used for shared clonotype analysis, with sharing normalized by the product of cloneset sizes. To study raw recombination without the effects of thymic and clonal selection, out-of-frame nonproductive sequences were analyzed. TCRdb passed the public sequencing reads through fastp at Q25 and MiXCR, retaining productive beta sequences. All rows with the same CDR3 protein become a single entry with the most common DNA and genes. These V and J calls originate from TCRdb's pipeline instead of the authors' own analysis. Across this sample there are approximately 700,000 distinct CDR3 sequences, with roughly 18% seen only once. 10% to 15% of the sample comes from the top ten.

From a lookup of the germline V gene, CDR1 and CDR2 are MNHEY and SVGEGT. V was cut back by 2 bases and J by 1 base, leaving a gap of 8 bases between them. The CDR3 starts with the cysteine, ends with the phenylalanine, and has 14 residues. CDR3 DNA only is kept here, 42 bases in frame from base 1. The data derive from a study of identical twins (dated by TCRdb to 2016 to 2018). In terms of the full investigation: The study deep-sequenced TCR alpha and beta repertoires from monozygotic twins, unrelated adults of various ages and cord blood to test whether fetal clonotypes persist. To rule out contamination, the twin experiments were replicated at different times with different library preparation protocols.

Every donor in the study was a healthy Caucasian. The twin cohort consisted of three pairs of female monozygotic twins, all aged roughly 18 to 30 years. RNA for TCR libraries was isolated from peripheral blood mononuclear cells. Results the study describes overall, beyond this receptor: Compared with coincidental sharing between unrelated individuals, out-of-frame TCR alpha sequences shared between twins showed an excess of sequences with low generation probability. In beta out-of-frame sequences, excess twin sharing was weaker, because having fewer shared sequences lowered the signal-to-noise ratio. Abundant cord blood beta clonotypes carried fewer insertions; young adult naive repertoires showed a weaker similar trend, while memory repertoires showed none. Zero-insertion analyses could be partly confounded by invariant T cells such as MAIT and iNKT, although diverse VJ usage argued against such confounding for most clonotypes. Because the same donors could not be followed over many years, conclusions were based on cross-sectional statistical analysis. Out-of-frame TCR alpha sharing in monozygotic twins was systematically underestimated by recombination models, whereas sharing between unrelated individuals was in agreement with the recombination models.

These data were likewise used in another study, on T cells expressing NK-cell markers. As that second paper reports: Eight donors provided sorted CD3+CD56+NKG2C+, CD3+CD56+NKG2C- and CD3+CD56-NKG2C+ T-cell subsets, whose TCR beta-chain repertoires were profiled. Of the eight sequenced donors, seven were found to be HCMV-seropositive and one was found to be HCMV-seronegative. To restrict sorting to alphabetaTCR-expressing T cells, an anti-gammadeltaTCR antibody was added in several experiments. In roughly six donors, the dominant CD3+CD56+NKG2C+ clonotypes were among the top 10 CD8+ clonotypes and accounted for about 1.0-8% of CD8+ T cells. Those dominant clonotypes were again the most abundant among CD3+CD56-NKG2C+ cells in a few donors, at 28.3-60.1%. Whether the expanded NKG2C-expressing T cell clones were specific for HCMV antigens remained unclear. All eight donors whose samples were sequenced were randomly selected healthy volunteers, three of them men and five women. HCMV serostatus was determined by detecting HCMV-specific IgG in serum with a commercial ELISA kit. For roughly 6 donors, bulk peripheral blood T-cell repertoires were also sequenced from unsorted PBMC. Reads were demultiplexed and grouped by UMI with MIGEC, and clonotypes were assembled and quantified with MiTCR. To exclude erroneous sequences, only TCR cDNA sequences supported by at least two reads were retained. The tcR package was used for downstream repertoire analysis, with clonotypes matched between fractions based on CDR3 nucleotide sequence plus V segment. VDJmatch was used to annotate antigen specificity against VDJdb, with one amino acid substitution in CDR3 allowed.

The sample comprised PBMCs. The origin of this receptor is a woman under 30 in good health. Rearrangement joined TRBV6-2 or TRBV6-3 to TRBJ1-1; the D gene remains uncertain. The CDR3 region reads CASSYDRPNTEAFF. The DNA is TGTGCCAGCAGTTACGACCGCCCGAACACTGAAGCTTTCTTT.